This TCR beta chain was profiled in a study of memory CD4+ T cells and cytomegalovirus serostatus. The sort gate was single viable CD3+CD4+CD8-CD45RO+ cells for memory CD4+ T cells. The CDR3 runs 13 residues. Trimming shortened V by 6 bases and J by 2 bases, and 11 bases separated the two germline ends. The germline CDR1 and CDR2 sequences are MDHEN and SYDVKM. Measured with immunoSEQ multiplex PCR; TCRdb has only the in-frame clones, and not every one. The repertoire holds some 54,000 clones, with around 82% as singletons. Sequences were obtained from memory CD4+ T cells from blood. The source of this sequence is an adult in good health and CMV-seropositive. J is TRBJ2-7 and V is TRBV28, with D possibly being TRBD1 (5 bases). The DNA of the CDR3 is TGTGCCAGCAGCCCGGACAATCCCTACGAGCAGTACTTC. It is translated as CASSPDNPYEQYF.